This T cell receptor (beta chain) was sequenced during a study of cytomegalovirus exposure and HLA in healthy donors. Germline V gives CDR1 SGHDT, CDR2 YYEEEE. With V trimmed by 4 bases and J by 8 bases, 8 bases remained unmatched. The CDR3 is 15 residues long. This clone appeared a single time. 60 Vbeta and 13 Jbeta primers were used in PCR. Only in-frame clones appear in the TCRdb table, and some are missing; sequencing was by immunoSEQ multiplex PCR. The sample includes some 100,000 clones, 84% seen only once; the top ten take more than 0.95%. The donors were healthy bone marrow donors. The rearrangement links TRBV5-6 to TRBJ1-6, with TRBD1 matching over 8 bases. The clonotype comes from a woman younger than 30 in good health and CMV-seronegative. What was sequenced was PBMCs. DNA of the CDR3: TGTGCCAGCAGCAGGTACAGGGGGGCGGATTCACCCCTCCACTTT. Translated, it gives CASSRYRGADSPLHF. The full variable domain, with the rest looked up from reference TRBV5-6 and TRBJ1-6, is DAGVTQSPTHLIKTRGQQVTLRCSPKSGHDTVSWYQQALGQGPQFIFQYYEEEERQRGNFPDRFSGHQFPNYSSELNVNALLLGDSALYLCASSRYRGADSPLHFGNGTRLTVT.